The subject of this entry is one T cell receptor beta chain. Its specificity is not known. Splitting of CD4+ cells produced CD45RA+ naive and CD45RA-negative memory subsets. Between the trimmed V and J ends, which lost 4 bases and 5 bases, there was a span of 11 bases. Looked up from germline, CDR1 is SEHNR and CDR2 is FQNEAQ (reference sequence). The CDR3 has 13 residues. The material for each subset, its genomic DNA, was split evenly across several immunoSEQ plates. TCRdb's table, derived via immunoSEQ multiplex PCR, lists solely in-frame clones and lacks some. This repertoire shows 180,000 or so clones, around 93% found once; its top ten account for about 0.07%. The data are from a study of shared clonotypes between healthy human individuals. Study context: There were three CD4 naive, three CD4 memory, two CD8 naive and one CD8 memory plates per donor. Overall study findings and caveats: Estimated clonotype richness was generally higher in naive than memory subsets.

This receptor was taken from a woman in her 30s in good health. The chain carries TRBV7-9 and TRBJ1-2; TRBD1 might be the D (5 bases). The specimen was naive CD4+ T cells sorted from blood. Subset given: CD45RA+ positively selected. The CDR3 region has the DNA TGTGCCAGCAGCTATGACAGCCCGTATGGCTACACCTTC. Translated: CASSYDSPYGYTF.